A single sample gave rise to the 23 T cell receptor beta chains below, sequenced in a study of blood T cells in healthy people across ages. Together with a sample-barcoded 5' primer, a J-beta primer mix was included in a second PCR lasting about 7 to 11 cycles. TCRdb re-called the 5' RACE reads with MiXCR, one entry per CDR3 protein. In the table there are 500,000 to 550,000 distinct CDR3 sequences, around 24% of which are singletons. This sample was shared with a second study, whose subject was T cells of mothers and their children.

Sequenced material: blood. These receptors were obtained from a boy aged 5-17 years in good health.

This clonotype was seen only a few times. The genes are TRBV7-8 and TRBJ2-2; tentative D call: TRBD2 (6 bases). Per the germline V gene, CDR1 is SGHVS and CDR2 is FQNEAQ. V lost 3 bases and J 0 bases, leaving 14 bases between the germline ends. This CDR3 spans 17 amino acids. CDR3: CASSFLSGDANTGELFF. The CDR3 DNA follows: TGTGCCAGCAGCTTCCTTTCGGGAGACGCGAACACCGGGGAGCTGTTTTTT.

This clonotype was detected only a few times. The chain employs TRBV6-1 and TRBJ1-2; 9 nucleotides agree with TRBD1. V lost 7 bases and J lost 3; bases outside the gene matches: 18. Germline V CDR1 and CDR2: MNHNS, SASEGT. The CDR3 length is 18 residues. CDR3 sequence: CASTHRPRWTGAHYGYTF. DNA of the CDR3: TGTGCCAGCACCCACAGACCCCGTTGGACAGGGGCGCACTATGGCTACACCTTC.

J is TRBJ1-2 and V is TRBV19; D possibly corresponds to TRBD1 (5 bases). Trimming stripped 5 bases from V and 4 bases from J, with 14 bases between. The CDR3 sequence is 14 residues long. Per the germline V gene, CDR1 is LNHDA and CDR2 is SQIVND (reference sequence). The CDR3 coding sequence is TGTGCCAGTAGTGACTCGGGGGGTCCCTATGGCTACACCTTC. Translation gives CASSDSGGPYGYTF.

About this clonotype itself: The junction does not match germline at one end; this may be a read error. The chain uses TRBV28 and TRBJ2-2; 8 bases agree with TRBD2. The CDR3 runs to 15 residues. Germline lookup yields CDR1 MDHEN and CDR2 SYDVKM. CDR3: CVSGLSGMNTGELFF. The CDR3 bases are TGTGTCAGCGGGCTTAGCGGGATGAACACCGGGGAGCTGTTTTTT.

The CDR3 DNA follows: TGTGCCAGCAGCCCGCAGGACGCCTACGAGCAGTACTTC. Translated, it gives CASSPQDAYEQYF. The chain is built from TRBV5-5 and TRBJ2-7; D unresolved. CDR1 is SGHKS, CDR2 YYEKEE, per germline (reference sequence). The CDR3 loop spans 13 amino acids. Trimming stripped 4 bases from V and 2 bases from J, with 10 bases between.

The chain has TRBV13 and TRBJ2-7; no clear D. Germline V lookup: CDR1 PRHDT, CDR2 FYEKMQ (reference sequence). CDR3 length equals 11 residues. Between the trimmed V and J ends, which lost 5 bases and 7 bases, there was a span of 9 bases. The chain's CDR3 is CASSGIGEQYF. The CDR3 DNA reads TGTGCCAGCAGCGGGATAGGGGAGCAGTACTTC.

The chain combines TRBV4-3 with TRBJ2-7; 8 nucleotides agree with TRBD2. V lost 6 bases and J lost 1; bases outside the gene matches: 5. Germline V gives CDR1 LGHNA, CDR2 YSLEER. The CDR3 spans 14 residues. The CDR3 protein is CASSPGLVSYEQYF. In DNA, the CDR3 is TGCGCCAGCAGTCCGGGACTAGTGTCCTACGAGCAGTACTTC.

This clonotype was seen more than once but under ten times. This chain connects TRBV7-3 to TRBJ2-2; the D is unclear. Germline V gene data show CDR1 as SGHTA and CDR2 as FQGTGA. CDR3 length: 13 amino acids. Deletions cut 2 bases from V and 5 bases from J, with 6 bases between. CDR3: CASSLAWTGELFF. As DNA, the CDR3 is TGTGCCAGCAGCTTAGCGTGGACCGGGGAGCTGTTTTTT.

This clonotype has more than one count but fewer than ten. The chain combines TRBV29-1 with TRBJ2-6; TRBD2 matches at 12 bases. Trimming cost V 6 bases and J 12 bases; bases outside gene matches: 12. This CDR3 has 15 residues. Germline assignment: CDR1 SQVTM and CDR2 ANQGSEA. CDR3 residues: CSVAPTSGGPSVLTF. The CDR3 nucleotides are TGCAGCGTGGCGCCGACTAGCGGGGGCCCCAGCGTCCTGACTTTC.

The chain combines TRBV9 with TRBJ2-7, with 9 bases lining up with TRBD2. CDR3 length equals 15 residues. V lost 4 bases, J lost 11 bases, and 16 bases stayed unmatched. Germline loops: CDR1 SGDLS, CDR2 YYNGEE. Written as DNA, the CDR3 is TGTGCCAGCAGCTTAGGAGCGGGAGGAGGAGACGTGGAGTACTTC. Translating it yields CASSLGAGGGDVEYF.

The chain joins TRBV12-3 or TRBV12-4 to TRBJ2-1; weak D call: TRBD1 (8 bases). This CDR3 contains 18 residues. Trimming left V 5 bases short and J 3 bases short, with 23 bases between. The CDR3, as DNA: TGTGCCAGCAGTGGACTAATATTAACAGGGGGGGGCTACAATGAGCAGTTCTTC. Encoded protein: CASSGLILTGGGYNEQFF.

The chain recombines TRBV6-1 with TRBJ2-7; unclear D gene. There are 12 residues in the CDR3. The V end was cut by 8 bases, the J end by 9 bases, with 17 bases between. Germline V CDR1 and CDR2: MNHNS, SASEGT. CDR3 residues: CASRPDAQGQYF. The CDR3 DNA reads as TGTGCCAGCCGCCCGGACGCCCAAGGGCAGTACTTC.

The chain employs TRBV4-3 and TRBJ2-5; TRBD1 matches at 9 bases. Germline CDR1 reads LGHNA; CDR2 reads YSLEER. This CDR3 region has 16 residues. The ends lost 0 bases at V and 7 bases at J; junction bases unmatched: 9. This CDR3 is CASSQDGRDRAATQYF. The DNA of the CDR3 is TGCGCCAGCAGCCAAGATGGGAGGGACAGGGCAGCGACCCAGTACTTC.

This clonotype showed up many times. This sequence joins TRBV3-1 and TRBJ1-6; no clear D gene. This CDR3 has 14 amino acids. CDR1 is LGHDT and CDR2 is YNNKEL in the germline V gene (reference sequence). V was pared by 4 bases and J by 0 bases, with 4 bases between. The CDR3 loop reads CASSLVSYNSPLHF. CDR3 nucleotides: TGTGCCAGCAGCCTGGTCTCCTATAATTCACCCCTCCACTTT.

This clonotype occurred a few times. The J gene is TRBJ2-5, the V gene TRBV3-1; TRBD2 is a possible D gene (6 bases). CDR1 is LGHDT, CDR2 YNNKEL, per germline (reference sequence). The ends were cut back, 5 bases at V and 5 bases at J, with 18 bases in the middle. There are 15 residues in the CDR3. The CDR3 region is CASSDAGGVRETQYF. The DNA of the CDR3 is TGTGCCAGCAGCGACGCCGGAGGGGTTCGGGAGACCCAGTACTTC.

V usage is TRBV5-1 and J usage is TRBJ2-5; the D gene is possibly TRBD2 (7 bases). The J call is in doubt because the DNA end fits TRBJ2-1 better. Germline-derived CDR1 and CDR2 are SGHRS and YFSETQ. CDR3 length: 14 amino acids. CDR3 DNA sequence: TGCGCCAGCAGCCCGCGGGGGCCGGAGGGTGAGCAGTTCTTC. Encoded protein: CASSPRGPEGEQFF.

This chain connects TRBV4-3 to TRBJ2-7, with 10 positions matching TRBD1. V shed 1 base and J 7 bases; nucleotides not matched to a gene: 4. The CDR3 contains 14 residues. Germline CDR1 reads LGHNA; CDR2 reads YSLEER. Here the CDR3 reads CASSQVGTGVEQYF. The CDR3 coding sequence is TGCGCCAGCAGCCAAGTCGGGACAGGGGTTGAGCAGTACTTC.

The chain is built from TRBV19 and TRBJ2-1; TRBD1 agrees at 8 bases. Germline lookup yields CDR1 LNHDA and CDR2 SQIVND (reference sequence). With V trimmed by 8 bases and J by 3 bases, 6 bases remained unmatched. The CDR3 is 14 amino acids. CDR3 amino acids: CASATGDVYNEQFF. The CDR3 DNA is TGTGCCAGTGCGACAGGGGACGTCTACAATGAGCAGTTCTTC.

The chain employs TRBV4-1 and TRBJ1-2; 11 nucleotides agree with TRBD1. Trimming removed 4 bases from V and 8 bases from J; junction bases left unmatched: 0. Germline CDR1 reads MGHRA; CDR2 reads YSYEKL. This CDR3 contains 12 residues. The CDR3 DNA is TGCGCCAGCAGCCGGACAGGGGGCGGCTACACCTTC. Translating gives CASSRTGGGYTF.

The gene calls are TRBV29-1 and TRBJ1-2; D gene unclear. Germline values: CDR1 SQVTM, CDR2 ANQGSEA. The CDR3 contains 12 residues. Trimming removed 5 bases from V and 6 bases from J, with 13 bases in between. CDR3 loop: CSVRGNRDGYTF. CDR3 coding DNA: TGCAGCGTTCGAGGGAATCGGGATGGCTACACCTTC. The full variable domain, rest sourced from reference TRBV29-1 and TRBJ1-2, is SAVISQKPSRDICQRGTSLTIQCQVDSQVTMMFWYRQQPGQSLTLIATANQGSEATYESGFVIDKFPISRPNLTFSTLTVSNMSPEDSSIYLCSVRGNRDGYTFGSGTRLTVV.

This clonotype has just a few counts. The V call is TRBV5-6, the J call TRBJ1-6, with D unresolved. The CDR3 consists of 11 residues. Trimming pared 0 bases from V and 12 bases from J, leaving 4 bases between. Germline V CDR1 and CDR2: SGHDT, YYEEEE. CDR3 loop: CASSLEGPLHF. The CDR3 DNA sequence: TGTGCCAGCAGCTTGGAGGGACCCCTCCACTTT.

J is TRBJ1-2 and V is TRBV6-5, with 8 bases lining up with TRBD1. Per the germline V gene, CDR1 is MNHEY and CDR2 is SVGAGI. CDR3 length equals 12 residues. The trim removed 8 bases at V and 7 bases at J, leaving 6 bases unmatched. CDR3 DNA: TGTGCCAGCGCGAGGGGGACAGGTGGCTACACCTTC. It is translated as CASARGTGGYTF.

This sequence joins TRBV20-1 and TRBJ2-5; 7 bases fit TRBD1. CDR1 DFQATT and CDR2 SNEGSKA come from the germline V gene (reference sequence). The J segment lost 13 bases and the V segment lost 1 base, leaving 12 bases of the junction unmatched. This CDR3 is 13 amino acids long. CDR3 DNA sequence: TGCAGTGCTAGAGGGGTACGAGGGACAGACGGGTACTTC. The encoded protein is CSARGVRGTDGYF.